The sequence of this T cell receptor (beta chain) was determined in a study of blood T cells in healthy people across ages. Primers used in a second PCR of roughly 7 to 12 cycles were a sample-barcoded 5' primer and a J-beta primer mix. TCRdb re-called the 5' RACE reads with MiXCR, one entry per CDR3 protein. The data hold about 640,000 distinct CDR3 sequences, with 58% observed a single time. Germline lookup yields CDR1 SQVTM and CDR2 ANQGSEA. With 4 bases removed from V and 0 bases from J, the gap between germline ends came to 12 bases. This CDR3 is built from 14 residues. The V and J genes are TRBV29-1 and TRBJ1-1; D unresolved. Specimen: blood. The TCR comes from a man aged 55 to 70 in good health. CDR3 DNA: TGCAGCGTTGGGGATTTTGGGTTGAACACTGAAGCTTTCTTT. Translation gives CSVGDFGLNTEAFF.